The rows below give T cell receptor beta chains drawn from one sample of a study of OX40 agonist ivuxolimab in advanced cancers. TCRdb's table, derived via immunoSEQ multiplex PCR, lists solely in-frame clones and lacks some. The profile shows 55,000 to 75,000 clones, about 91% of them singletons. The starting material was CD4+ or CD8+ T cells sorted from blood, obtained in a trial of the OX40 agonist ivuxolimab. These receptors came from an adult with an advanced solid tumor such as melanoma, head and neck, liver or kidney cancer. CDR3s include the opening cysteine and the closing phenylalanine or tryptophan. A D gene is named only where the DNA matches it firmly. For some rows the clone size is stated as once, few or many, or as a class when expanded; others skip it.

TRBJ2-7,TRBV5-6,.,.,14,TGTGCCAGCAGTCCAACTGCGAGCTCCTACGAGCAGTACTTC,CASSPTASSYEQYF
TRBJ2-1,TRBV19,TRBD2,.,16,TGTGCCAGTAGTATGGGACTAGCGGGAGGGCCTGGTGAGCAGTTCTTC,CASSMGLAGGPGEQFF
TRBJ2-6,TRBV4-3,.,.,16,TGCGCCAGCAGCCAAGATCACAGCTCTGGGGCCAACGTCCTGACTTTC,CASSQDHSSGANVLTF
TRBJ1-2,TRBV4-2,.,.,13,TGTGCCAGCAGCCAGCAAGAAAACTATGGCTACACCTTC,CASSQQENYGYTF
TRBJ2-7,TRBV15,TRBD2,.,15,TGTGCCACCAGTAACGGACTAGCGGGGGGGTACGAGCAGTACTTC,CATSNGLAGGYEQYF
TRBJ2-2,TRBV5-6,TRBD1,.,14,TGTGCCAGCAGCGAGACAGGGGGGTCCGGGGAGCTGTTTTTT,CASSETGGSGELFF
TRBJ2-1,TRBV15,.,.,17,TGTGCCACCAGCAGAGATACCCGGATCGGGGGCTTGCCTGAGCAGTTCTTC,CATSRDTRIGGLPEQFF
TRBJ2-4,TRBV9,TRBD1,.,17,TGTGCCAGCAGCGAGGGACAGTGGGGTGATTCCAAAAACATTCAGTACTTC,CASSEGQWGDSKNIQYF
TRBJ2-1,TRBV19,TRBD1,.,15,TGTGCCAGTAGTAACCCGGGACAGGGAGACAATGAGCAGTTCTTC,CASSNPGQGDNEQFF
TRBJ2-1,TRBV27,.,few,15,TGTGCCAGCAGTTTGGGTAGCAACCCCTACAATGAGCAGTTCTTC,CASSLGSNPYNEQFF
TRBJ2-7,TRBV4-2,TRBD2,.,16,TGTGCCAGCAGCCAAGATCGACTAGCGGCCAACTACGAGCAGTACTTC,CASSQDRLAANYEQYF
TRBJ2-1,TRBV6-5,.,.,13,TGTGCCAGCAGTTATTTCAGAGACAATGAGCAGTTCTTC,CASSYFRDNEQFF
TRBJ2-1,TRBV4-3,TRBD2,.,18,TGCGCCAGCAGCCAAGCATTCATAGCGGGAGAGCCCTACAATGAGCAGTTCTTC,CASSQAFIAGEPYNEQFF
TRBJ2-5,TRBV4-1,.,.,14,TGCGCCAGCAGCCAAGGGCGAAGCCAAGAGACCCAGTACTTC,CASSQGRSQETQYF
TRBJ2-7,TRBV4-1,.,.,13,TGCGCCAGCAGCCAAGGAATGGGATACGAGCAGTACTTC,CASSQGMGYEQYF
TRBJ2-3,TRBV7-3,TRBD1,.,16,TGTGCCAGCAGCTTAACGGGACAGATTAGCACAGATACGCAGTATTTT,CASSLTGQISTDTQYF
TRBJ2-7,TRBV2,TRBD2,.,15,TGTGCCAGCACCCTGGGACTAGCGGGATTCTTTGAGCAGTACTTC,CASTLGLAGFFEQYF
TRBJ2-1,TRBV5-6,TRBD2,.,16,TGTGCCAGCAGCTCCCAGACTAGCGGGATTTACAATGAGCAGTTCTTC,CASSSQTSGIYNEQFF
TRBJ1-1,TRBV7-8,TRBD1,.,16,TGTGCCAGCAGCTCGACGAGGGGACAGACGAACACTGAAGCTTTCTTT,CASSSTRGQTNTEAFF
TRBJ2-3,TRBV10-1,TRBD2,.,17,TGCGCCAGCAGTGAGTCAGCTAGCGGCCCCCACACAGATACGCAGTATTTT,CASSESASGPHTDTQYF
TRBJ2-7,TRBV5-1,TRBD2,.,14,TGCGCCAGCAGCTTCATGGCGGGAGGCTACGAGCAGTACTTC,CASSFMAGGYEQYF
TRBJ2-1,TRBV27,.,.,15,TGTGCCAGCAGTTTATGGGGGGTAGGGGTCAATGAGCAGTTCTTC,CASSLWGVGVNEQFF
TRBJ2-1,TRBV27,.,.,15,TGTGCCAGCAGTTTCTCCCGGGGGATCTACAATGAGCAGTTCTTC,CASSFSRGIYNEQFF
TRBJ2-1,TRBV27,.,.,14,TGTGCCAGCAGTTTATTTGCTACCTACAATGAGCAGTTCTTC,CASSLFATYNEQFF
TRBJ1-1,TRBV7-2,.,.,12,TGTGCCAGCAGCTACGGTAATACTGAAGCTTTCTTT,CASSYGNTEAFF
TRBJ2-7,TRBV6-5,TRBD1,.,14,TGTGCCAGCAGTAGAACTCGACAGGGCCCCGAGCAGTACTTC,CASSRTRQGPEQYF
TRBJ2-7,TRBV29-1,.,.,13,TGCAGCGGTGCGTCGGGGGACTCCTACGAGCAGTACTTC,CSGASGDSYEQYF
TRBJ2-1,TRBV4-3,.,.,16,TGCGCCAGCAGCCAAGATCTGGGGGCATTCTACAATGAGCAGTTCTTC,CASSQDLGAFYNEQFF
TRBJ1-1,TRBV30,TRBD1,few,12,TGTGCCTGGAGTGTACAGGGGGCTGAAGCTTTCTTT,CAWSVQGAEAFF
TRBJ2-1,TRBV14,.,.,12,TGTGCCAGCAGCCACGTAGCGAATGAGCAGTTCTTC,CASSHVANEQFF
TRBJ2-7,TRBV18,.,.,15,TGTGCCAGCTCACCACCAGGTACGTCGTCCTACGAGCAGTACTTC,CASSPPGTSSYEQYF
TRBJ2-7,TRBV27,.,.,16,TGTGCCAGCAGCTCCTGGACAGAAAATGGGGTCTACGAGCAGTACTTC,CASSSWTENGVYEQYF
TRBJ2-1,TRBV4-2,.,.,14,TGTGCCAGCAGCCAAGAATGGACAGCGCATGAGCAGTTCTTC,CASSQEWTAHEQFF
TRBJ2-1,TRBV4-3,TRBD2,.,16,TGCGCCAGCACCAACCAACTAGCGAACTCCTACAATGAGCAGTTCTTC,CASTNQLANSYNEQFF
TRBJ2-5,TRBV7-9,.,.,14,TGTGCCAGCAGCTTAGGGTCGGGGTTGGAGACCCAGTACTTC,CASSLGSGLETQYF
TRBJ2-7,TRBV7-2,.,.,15,TGTGCCAGCAGCTTATCGATAGAAATTACCTACGAGCAGTACTTC,CASSLSIEITYEQYF
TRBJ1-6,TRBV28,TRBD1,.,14,TGTGCCTGTTGGGGAGGGGGCGATTATTCACCCCTCCACTTT,CACWGGGDYSPLHF
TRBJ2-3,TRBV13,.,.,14,TGTGCCAGCAGCTTTGGATCAGATACAGATACGCAGTATTTT,CASSFGSDTDTQYF
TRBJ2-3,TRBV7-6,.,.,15,TGTGCCAGCAGCTTACGGGCCGCGGGGACAGATACGCAGTATTTT,CASSLRAAGTDTQYF
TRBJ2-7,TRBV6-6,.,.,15,TGTGCCAGCAGTCCCGGCCTTGGACTCAACTACGAGCAGTACTTC,CASSPGLGLNYEQYF
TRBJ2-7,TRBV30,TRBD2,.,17,TGTGCCTGGACCGGACAGCTCATAGCGGGAGAACGTGGGGAGCAGTACTTC,CAWTGQLIAGERGEQYF
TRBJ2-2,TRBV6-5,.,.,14,TGTGCCAGCAGTTACTCCTTAAACACCGGGGAGCTGTTTTTT,CASSYSLNTGELFF